This T cell receptor (beta chain) was recovered during a study of T cells in Graves' hyperthyroidism and ophthalmopathy. Study-wide context: Peripheral blood samples were taken at initial diagnosis, prior to any treatment.

Researchers took RNA transcripts and amplified the TCR beta CDR3 regions from them. HTBI primers were the set used in a first-round RT-PCR of the TCR CDR3. TCRdb reprocessed the multiplex PCR reads with MiXCR, giving one entry per CDR3 protein. The profile shows about 740,000 distinct CDR3 sequences, 12% to 15% of them singletons. This clonotype was recorded many times. Its specificity is not known. Study conclusions and caveats: Blood samples included most of the expanded thyroid clonotypes exceeding 0.001.

The CDR3 sequence is 18 residues long. The V and J ends lost 2 bases and 7 bases respectively, with 26 bases between them. Germline assignment: CDR1 MDHEN and CDR2 SYDVKM. The sequenced material came from blood. This chain joins TRBV28 and TRBJ1-1, with a tentative D call TRBD1 (6 bases). This receptor was obtained from a woman younger than 30 with Graves' hyperthyroidism. The CDR3 sequence: CASSLPGGASIGDGEAFF. CDR3 in DNA: TGTGCCAGCAGTTTACCGGGGGGCGCTTCTATCGGCGATGGTGAAGCTTTCTTT.